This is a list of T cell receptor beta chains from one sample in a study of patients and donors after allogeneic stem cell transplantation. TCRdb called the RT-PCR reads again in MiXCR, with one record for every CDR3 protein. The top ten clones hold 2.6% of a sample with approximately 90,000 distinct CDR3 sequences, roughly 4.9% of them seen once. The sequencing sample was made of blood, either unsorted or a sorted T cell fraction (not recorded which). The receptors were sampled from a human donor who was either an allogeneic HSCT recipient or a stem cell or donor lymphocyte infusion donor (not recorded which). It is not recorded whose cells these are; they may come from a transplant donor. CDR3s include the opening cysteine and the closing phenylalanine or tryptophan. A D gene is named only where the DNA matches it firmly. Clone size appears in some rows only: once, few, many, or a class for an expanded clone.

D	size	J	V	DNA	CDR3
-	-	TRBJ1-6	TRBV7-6	TGTGCCAGCAGCCGCGGGGGGCCGGCTGACACCACACCCCTCCACTTT	CASSRGGPADTTPLHF
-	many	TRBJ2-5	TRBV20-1	TGCAGTGCTAGAGATTCGGCGCCGGCTAGCCTAAGCGGGGAGACCCAGTACTTC	CSARDSAPASLSGETQYF
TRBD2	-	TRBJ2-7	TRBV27	TGTGCCAGCAGGGGTGTGGGACTAGCATCCGAGCAGTACTTC	CASRGVGLASEQYF
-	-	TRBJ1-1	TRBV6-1	TGTGCCAGCCACCGGGACACTATGAACACTGAAGCTTTCTTT	CASHRDTMNTEAFF
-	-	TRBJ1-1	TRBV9	TGTGCCAGCAGCCCCCATCAGGCCCTCCACACTGAAGCTTTCTTT	CASSPHQALHTEAFF
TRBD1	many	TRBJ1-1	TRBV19	TGTGCCAGTAGTATCTCAGGGGGGGACACTGAAGCTTTCTTT	CASSISGGDTEAFF
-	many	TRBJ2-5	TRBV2	TGTGCCAGCAGTAAGGACACCCAAGAGACCCAGTACTTC	CASSKDTQETQYF
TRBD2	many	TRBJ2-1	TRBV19	TGTGCCACCCGGGGGGGCAGACTAACCGATGAGCAGTTCTTC	CATRGGRLTDEQFF
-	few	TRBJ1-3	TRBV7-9	TGTGCCAGCAGCCCTCAACAGGGAATCTCTGGAAACACCATATATTTT	CASSPQQGISGNTIYF
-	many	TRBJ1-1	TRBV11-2	TGTGCCAGCAGCCTGGCAGGGCGGACTGAAGCTTTCTTT	CASSLAGRTEAFF
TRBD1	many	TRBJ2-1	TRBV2	TGTGCCAGCAGCGAAGACAGGGGGAACTACAATGAGCAGTTCTTC	CASSEDRGNYNEQFF
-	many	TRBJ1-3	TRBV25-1	TGTGCCAGCAGTGAATATCGGGGAAACACCATATATTTT	CASSEYRGNTIYF
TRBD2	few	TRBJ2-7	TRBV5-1	TGCGCCAGCAGCGGCATAGCGGGAGGGGTGGAAGAGCAGTACTTC	CASSGIAGGVEEQYF
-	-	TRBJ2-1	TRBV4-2	TGTGCCAGCAGCCACCAAGGCCGTGGTTCCCCCCGGGAGCAGTTCTTC	CASSHQGRGSPREQFF
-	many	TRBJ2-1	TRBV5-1	TGCGCCAGCAGCTTGGGGTACATCGGCTCCTACAATGAGCAGTTCTTC	CASSLGYIGSYNEQFF
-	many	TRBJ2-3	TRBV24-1	TGTGCCACCAGTGACCCGGGAGACTCTAGCACAGATACGCAGTATTTT	CATSDPGDSSTDTQYF
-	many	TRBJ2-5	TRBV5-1	TGCGCCAGCAGCTATTCCGGGGTCTCAGAGACCCAGTACTTC	CASSYSGVSETQYF
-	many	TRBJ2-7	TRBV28	TGTGCCAGCAGGAGGACGGGACGCTACGAGCAGTACTTC	CASRRTGRYEQYF
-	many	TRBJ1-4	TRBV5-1	TGCGCCAGCAGTCCCTCTAAACCAACTAATGAAAAACTGTTTTTT	CASSPSKPTNEKLFF
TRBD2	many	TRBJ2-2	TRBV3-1	TGTGCCAGCAGCCAAGGCGGGAGTTACGGGGAGCTGTTTTTT	CASSQGGSYGELFF
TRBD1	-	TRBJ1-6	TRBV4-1	TGCGCCAGCAGACGGACAGGGGATTATAATTCACCCCTCCACTTT	CASRRTGDYNSPLHF
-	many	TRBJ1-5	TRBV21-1	TGTGCCAGCAGCAAATCAGCAGGGACCCAGCCCCAGCATTTT	CASSKSAGTQPQHF
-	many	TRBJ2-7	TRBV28	TGTGCCAGCACCCGAGTAGGCGAGCAGTACTTC	CASTRVGEQYF
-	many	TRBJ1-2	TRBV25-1	TGTGCCAGCAGTGCGCTTCAGGAGCCTAACTATGGCTACACCTTC	CASSALQEPNYGYTF
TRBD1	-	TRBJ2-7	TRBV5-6	TGTGCCAGCAGCTTGACGGGACAGGGGGCCAAGTACGAGCAGTACTTC	CASSLTGQGAKYEQYF
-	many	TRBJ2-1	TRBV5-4	TGTGCCAGCAGCCCCGACAGTTTAGTCACCTACAATGAGCAGTTCTTC	CASSPDSLVTYNEQFF
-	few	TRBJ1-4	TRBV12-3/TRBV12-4	TGTGCCAGCACCCGTGTGGCCGCCAATGAAAAACTGTTTTTT	CASTRVAANEKLFF
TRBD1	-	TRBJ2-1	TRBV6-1	TGTGCCAGCAGTGAAGGGATGTCTGGGACAGTAGCCTACAATGAGCAGTTCTTC	CASSEGMSGTVAYNEQFF
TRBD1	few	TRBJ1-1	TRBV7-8	TGTGCCAGCAGCTTAGGGGACACAGGGGTCCGTACCGAAGCTTTCTTT	CASSLGDTGVRTEAFF
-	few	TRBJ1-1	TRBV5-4	TGTGCCAGCAGCTTGAGCCGCACTGAAGCTTTCTTT	CASSLSRTEAFF
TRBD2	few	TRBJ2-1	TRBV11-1	TGTGCCAGCAGCCCCGTGGGAGGGACTAGCGGGGACTCCTACAATGAGCAGTTCTTC	CASSPVGGTSGDSYNEQFF
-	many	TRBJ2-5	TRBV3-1	TGTGCCAGCAGCCAAGGGTCCCTCCAAGAGACCCAGTACTTC	CASSQGSLQETQYF
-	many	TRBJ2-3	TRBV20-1	TGCAGTGCATCCCCTCACGGGGCTAGCACAGATACGCAGTATTTT	CSASPHGASTDTQYF
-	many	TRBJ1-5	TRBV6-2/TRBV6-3	TGTGCCAGCAGTTGGGGAAGTTTCAATCAGCCCCAGCATTTT	CASSWGSFNQPQHF
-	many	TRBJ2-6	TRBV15	TGTGCCACCAGCCGGGACCTTCCCCAATCTGGGGCCAACGTCCTGACTTTC	CATSRDLPQSGANVLTF
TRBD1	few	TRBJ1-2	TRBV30	TGTGCCTGGAGTGTAAGGGGACAGGGGCCAAGCGGCTACACCTTC	CAWSVRGQGPSGYTF
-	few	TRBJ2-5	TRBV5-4	TGTGCCAGCAGCTTGGCGGGGGCGCAGACCCAGTACTTC	CASSLAGAQTQYF
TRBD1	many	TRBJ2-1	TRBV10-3	TGTGCCATCAGTGAGGCGGGACAGGGGAGTGGAGATGAGCAGTTCTTC	CAISEAGQGSGDEQFF
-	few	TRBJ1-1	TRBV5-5	TGTGCCAGCAGCTTGAAGGGGGTAAAGGTAATGAACACTGAAGCTTTCTTT	CASSLKGVKVMNTEAFF
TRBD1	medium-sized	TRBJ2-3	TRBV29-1	TGCAGCGTGGGACAGGGGGTGACAGATACGCAGTATTTT	CSVGQGVTDTQYF
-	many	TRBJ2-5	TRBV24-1	TGTGCCACCAGCCCGGGGAGCGGCAGCTTCCAAGAGACCCAGTACTTC	CATSPGSGSFQETQYF
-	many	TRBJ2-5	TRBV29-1	TGCAGCGTTTTACCTAGCAGGGAGACCCAGTACTTC	CSVLPSRETQYF
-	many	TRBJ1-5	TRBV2	TGTGCCAGCAGTGTATTAATGGGGACGGGATTCAATCAGCCCCAGCATTTT	CASSVLMGTGFNQPQHF
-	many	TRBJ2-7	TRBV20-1	TGCAGTGCCACGGACTTCACATACGAGCAGTACTTC	CSATDFTYEQYF
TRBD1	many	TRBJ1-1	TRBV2	TGTGCCAGCAGAGCCATTGGGGGACAGGCGAACACTGAAGCTTTCTTT	CASRAIGGQANTEAFF
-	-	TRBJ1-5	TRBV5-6	TGTGCCAGCAGCTTAAAAACCGGGACAAAGGGCAATCAGCCCCAGCATTTT	CASSLKTGTKGNQPQHF
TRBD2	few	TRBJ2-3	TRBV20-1	TGCAGTGCTAGGGCTAGGTTTGGTGCGGGAGTTACAGATACGCAGTATTTT	CSARARFGAGVTDTQYF
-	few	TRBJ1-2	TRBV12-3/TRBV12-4	TGTGCCATCGAAGGGGGCTATGGCTACACCTTC	CAIEGGYGYTF
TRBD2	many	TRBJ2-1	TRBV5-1	TGCGCCAGCAGCTCCGGACTAGCGGGAGGTTACAATGAGCAGTTCTTC	CASSSGLAGGYNEQFF
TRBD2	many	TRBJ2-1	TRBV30	TGTGCCTGGAGTGATAATCCGGGACTAGGTGTTAGTGAGCAGTTCTTC	CAWSDNPGLGVSEQFF
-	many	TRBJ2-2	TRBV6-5	TGTGCCAGCTGTTTTCAAGCGAACACCGGGGAGCTGTTTTTT	CASCFQANTGELFF
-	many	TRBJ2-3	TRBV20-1	TGCAGTGCTAGCGTCTCAGGGATCACAGATACGCAGTATTTT	CSASVSGITDTQYF
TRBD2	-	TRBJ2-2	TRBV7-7	TGTGCCAGCAGCCCCTCTAGCGGGAGGGTTACCGGGGAGCTGTTTTTT	CASSPSSGRVTGELFF
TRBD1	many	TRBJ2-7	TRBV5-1	TGCGCCAGCAGCTGGGACAGAAGGTCCTACGAGCAGTACTTC	CASSWDRRSYEQYF
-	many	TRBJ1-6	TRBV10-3	TGTGCCATCAGTGAGTCAGGAGGGGACGATTCACCCCTCCACTTT	CAISESGGDDSPLHF
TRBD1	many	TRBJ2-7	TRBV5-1	TGCGCCAGCAGCTTTGAGGGGACAGGGGATCGGCAGTACTTC	CASSFEGTGDRQYF
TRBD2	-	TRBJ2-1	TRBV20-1	TGCAGTGCTAGAGATGGTCTAGCGGGTAGTCAATTCTTC	CSARDGLAGSQFF
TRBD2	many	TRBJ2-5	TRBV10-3	TGTGCCATCAGTGGGGGACTAGCGGGGAAAGAGACCCAGTACTTC	CAISGGLAGKETQYF
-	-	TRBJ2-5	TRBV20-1	TGCAGTGCTAGAGGGCCAGGGGAGACCCAGTACTTC	CSARGPGETQYF
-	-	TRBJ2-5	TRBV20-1	TGCAGTGCCGCGGGGCAGGGGTGGTCAAGAGAGACCCAGTACTTC	CSAAGQGWSRETQYF